The 8 T cell receptor beta chains reported below all come from one sample, sequenced in a study of blood T cells in healthy people across ages. Through a sample-barcoded 5' primer and a J-beta primer mix, a second PCR was run for 7 to 11 cycles. Each CDR3 protein is one row after TCRdb ran MiXCR on the 5' RACE reads. The table includes over 500,000 distinct CDR3 sequences, roughly a quarter detected once. This same sample was also part of a study on T cells of mothers and their children.

The material sequenced was blood. Receptors were obtained from a boy younger than 10 in good health.

This clonotype has only a few counts. V is TRBV3-1 and J is TRBJ2-5; TRBD1 agrees at 9 bases. Matching the DNA end better, TRBJ2-1 makes the J call doubtful. Germline V gene lookup returns CDR1 LGHDT and CDR2 YNNKEL (reference sequence). CDR3 length: 18 amino acids. CDR3 loop: CASSQVGDRVISYNEQFF. CDR3 DNA: TGTGCCAGCAGCCAAGTAGGGGACAGGGTGATCTCCTACAATGAGCAGTTCTTC.

The chain is built from TRBV6-5 and TRBJ1-2, with D unclear. V gave up 5 bases and J gave up 4 bases, with 11 bases separating them. Germline CDR1 MNHEY, CDR2 SVGAGI. The CDR3 runs 13 residues. DNA of the CDR3: TGTGCCAGCAGTCCTGACGGATTCTATGGCTACACCTTC. The encoded protein is CASSPDGFYGYTF.

This clonotype was counted many times. This chain connects TRBV5-1 to TRBJ2-2, with a possible D match to TRBD2 (5 bases). The CDR3 sequence is 14 residues long. Germline CDR1 SGHRS, CDR2 YFSETQ. V gave up 4 bases and J gave up 4 bases, with 11 bases separating them. In DNA, the CDR3 is TGCGCCAGCAGCCAGACCCGGGGCACCGGGGAGCTGTTTTTT. Translated: CASSQTRGTGELFF.

There are a few counts of this clonotype. V usage is TRBV20-1 and J usage is TRBJ2-1, with 13 bases aligning to TRBD2. Unmatched junction bases numbered 8, after V lost 5 bases and J lost 4 bases. The CDR3 has 16 residues. CDR1 and CDR2 (germline): DFQATT, SNEGSKA (reference sequence). This chain's CDR3 is CSAQSATSGGYNEQFF. The DNA of the CDR3 is TGCAGTGCTCAAAGCGCGACTAGCGGGGGGTACAATGAGCAGTTCTTC.

This clonotype has only a few counts. The genes are TRBV7-6 and TRBJ2-2; the D is unclear. Trimming took 1 base from V and 1 from J, leaving 10 bases between them. This CDR3 spans 16 amino acids. Germline-derived CDR1 and CDR2 are SGHVS and FNYEAQ. The CDR3 spells CASSLGVPGNTGELFF. The CDR3 DNA is TGTGCCAGCAGCTTAGGAGTCCCCGGGAACACCGGGGAGCTGTTTTTT. The full variable domain, with the rest looked up from reference TRBV7-6 and TRBJ2-2, is GAGVSQSPRYKVTKRGQDVALRCDPISGHVSLYWYRQALGQGPEFLTYFNYEAQQDKSGLPNDRFSAERPEGSISTLTIQRTEQRDSAMYRCASSLGVPGNTGELFFGEGSRLTVL.

About this clonotype itself: This may arise from a read error, as a much more abundant clone is one base away. The chain links TRBV9 to TRBJ2-1; D possibly uses TRBD1 or TRBD2 (5 bases each). The CDR3 has 13 residues. The germline V gene encodes CDR1 SGDLS and CDR2 YYNGEE. CDR3 DNA: TGTGCCAGCAGCCCCGGGACCTACAATGAGCAGCTCTTC. Encoded protein: CASSPGTYNEQLF.

Only one count was recorded for this clonotype. Its ends do not fully match the called genes, so a read error is possible. This chain joins TRBV7-2 and TRBJ2-5; 10 bases line up with TRBD1. From germline, CDR1 is SGHTA and CDR2 FQGNSA. The CDR3 length is 13 residues. The chain's CDR3 is CASSFGTGETRYF. The CDR3 DNA sequence: TGTGCCAGCAGCTTTGGGACAGGGGAGACCCGGTACTTC.

V and J are TRBV3-1 and TRBJ2-1; perhaps D is TRBD1 or TRBD2 (5 bases each). The length of the CDR3 is 13 residues. V shed 1 base and J shed 15 bases, with 16 bases lying between them. In germline, CDR1 is LGHDT, CDR2 YNNKEL (reference sequence). The DNA of the CDR3 is TGTGCCAGCAGCCAAGTGGGGACCTTAGTGACGTTCTTC. Encoded protein: CASSQVGTLVTFF.